This T cell receptor beta chain was recorded in a study of blood T cell repertoires in COVID-19 (dated by TCRdb to 2018 to 2020). Broadly, across the study: Samples from collaborators originated in the United States, Italy and Spain and spanned both the acute and convalescent phases of COVID-19. The samples were drawn from the first 160 participants of the ongoing ImmuneRACE study and from some 1,300 subjects provided by 6 global collaborators. The repertoires were released in a freely available public database meant as a resource for research on the immune response to SARS-CoV-2. Deeply sampled blood TCRbeta repertoires from subjects exposed to, actively infected with, or recovered from COVID-19 were included in the dataset. Sample metadata almost always included a de-identified subject ID, COVID-19 status, age in years and sex. The material from the prospective study consisted of cDNA or gDNA derived from T cells, B-cell-depleted T cells, or PBMCs. Where available, HLA class I and class II types were taken from metadata supplied by the sample provider and were not determined by assay-based typing.

TCRbeta CDR3 regions were amplified from genomic DNA by means of the immunoSEQ Assay, a bias-controlled multiplex PCR. Turning to the authors' computational methods: Nucleated cell counts per sample were estimated from amplification of reference gene primers within the assay. To quantify the absolute abundance of each unique TCRbeta CDR3 rearrangement, sequence reads were collapsed and filtered. For each sample, productive Simpson clonality was calculated as the square root of Simpson's diversity index over productive rearrangements. TCRdb's version of the immuneACCESS table is confined to in-frame rearrangements and falls short of the full clone set. An unresolved V gene accounts for under half of the shortfall where checked; the remainder is of unknown origin. V, J and clone size are those of that table, while D and trimming were read from the DNA. This sample gives 150,000 to 200,000 clones in total; about 86% of them show up just once. About 8.6% of the sample rests with the top ten.

Overall results and qualifications from the work: The quantity of clinical and demographic metadata differed by source and by participant and was supplied without curation.

Concerning this clone: Its target antigen remains unknown. Per-nucleotide qualities are absent, and no much larger clonotype sits a single base away.

The germline V gene specifies MGHDK as CDR1 and SYGVNS as CDR2. The CDR3 sequence holds 13 residues, the cysteine and phenylalanine included. Only the CDR3 portion is preserved as DNA: 39 bases, with reading frame beginning at the first base. Clipping removes 7 bases from V and 7 bases from J, with 4 as the unmatched junction base count. The collaborating institutions used their own protocols to collect whole blood in K2EDTA tubes. For TCRbeta analysis, collaborator samples were shipped as frozen whole blood, as isolated PBMCs, or as DNA extracted from either sample type. Sample: peripheral blood. This sequence originates from a man aged 45-60 years with active or convalescent COVID-19. The sequence is built from TRBV25-1 and TRBJ1-6; a stretch of 7 junction bases matches TRBD1. At the DNA level, the sequence is TGTGCCAGCAAAGGACAGGCGAATTCACCCCTCCACTTT. It codes for CASKGQANSPLHF.